This T cell receptor beta chain comes out of a study of blood T cell repertoires in COVID-19. Study-wide context: Samples came from the United States, Italy and Spain, spanning acute and convalescent COVID-19. The cDNA or gDNA used as material had been derived from T cells, B-cell-depleted T cells, or PBMCs.

In the authors' methods: Nucleated cell counts were estimated from reference gene primer amplification. TCRdb's copy holds only in-frame clones and misses some; the assay was immunoSEQ multiplex PCR. Clone size and V and J calls were adopted from that table, with D and trimming inferred from the DNA. The sample has about 310,000 clones; more than 70% are singletons. Trimming cost V 0 bases and J 10 bases, with 16 bases left between them. The length of the CDR3 is 16 residues. Germline CDR1 is SNHLY and CDR2 is FYNNEI. The specimen was peripheral blood. The rearrangement uses TRBV2 and TRBJ1-6; tentative D call: TRBD1 (5 bases). The receptor comes from a woman in her forties or fifties who had recovered from COVID-19. The CDR3 DNA reads as TGTGCCAGCAGTGAAGCGCCTGTCAGGGCAGGATCACCCCTCCACTTT. It specifies CASSEAPVRAGSPLHF. Full variable domain (outside the CDR3, taken from reference TRBV2 and TRBJ1-6): EPEVTQTPSHQVTQMGQEVILRCVPISNHLYFYWYRQILGQKVEFLVSFYNNEISEKSEIFDDQFSVERPDGSNFTLKIRSTKLEDSAMYFCASSEAPVRAGSPLHFGNGTRLTVT.